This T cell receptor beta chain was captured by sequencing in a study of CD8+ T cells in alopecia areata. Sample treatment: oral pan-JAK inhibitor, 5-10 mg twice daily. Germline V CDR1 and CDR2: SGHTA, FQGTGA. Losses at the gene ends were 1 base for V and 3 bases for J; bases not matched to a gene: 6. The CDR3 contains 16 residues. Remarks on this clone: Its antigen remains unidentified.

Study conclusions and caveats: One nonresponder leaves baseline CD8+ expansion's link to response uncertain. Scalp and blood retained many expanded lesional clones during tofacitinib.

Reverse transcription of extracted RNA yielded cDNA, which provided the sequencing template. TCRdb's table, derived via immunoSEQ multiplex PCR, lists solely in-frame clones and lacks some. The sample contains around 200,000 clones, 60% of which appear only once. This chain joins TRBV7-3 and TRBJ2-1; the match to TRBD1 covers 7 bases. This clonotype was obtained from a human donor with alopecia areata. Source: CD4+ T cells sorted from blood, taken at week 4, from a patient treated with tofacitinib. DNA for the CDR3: TGTGCCAGCAGCTTAAGGGGTACAGGGGTCTACAATGAGCAGTTCTTC. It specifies CASSLRGTGVYNEQFF.